This paragraph reports one T cell receptor (beta chain). Ages ranged from about 18 to 100 years, with residence in about 23 US areas. How the authors handled the data: Estimated nucleated cell counts came from reference gene primer amplification. Repertoires were generated with immunoSEQ multiplex PCR, while TCRdb's copy carries only in-frame clones and drops some. The V and J calls and the clone size are those of that table, but D and trimming were determined from the DNA. Found here are approximately 400,000 clones, approximately 90% of them singletons; the top ten hold about 0.86%. This entry comes from a study of blood T cell repertoires in COVID-19. On the study more broadly: The samples span acute and convalescent COVID-19 from the United States, Italy and Spain.

V was trimmed by 7 bases and J by 1 base, leaving 18 bases between them. This CDR3 comprises 16 residues. The germline gives CDR1 LNHDA, CDR2 SQIVND (reference sequence). The TCR was taken from a middle-aged woman who had been exposed to COVID-19. The sequencing sample was made of PBMCs or T cells enriched from blood (not recorded which). V gene TRBV19 combines with J gene TRBJ2-3; D may be TRBD2 (6 bases). CDR3 DNA: TGTGCCAGTATTCGGGACTCCCTGAGCCGCACAGATACGCAGTATTTT. This codes for CASIRDSLSRTDTQYF.